This TCR beta chain originates from a study of T cells in Graves' hyperthyroidism and ophthalmopathy. This clonotype showed up many times. The source material, RNA transcripts, was used to amplify TCR beta CDR3 regions. The HTBI primer set served for first-round RT-PCR of the TCR CDR3. Each CDR3 protein gets one entry after TCRdb re-called the multiplex PCR reads with MiXCR. The sample yields some 500,000 distinct CDR3 sequences, about 15% seen once. V gave up 1 base and J gave up 5 bases, with 11 bases separating them. From germline, CDR1 is SGHVS and CDR2 FQNEAQ. The CDR3 length is 15 residues. Patients aged 18 to 65 had newly diagnosed hyperthyroidism of under 2 months' duration.

Source material: blood. J is TRBJ2-2 and V is TRBV7-8, with a possible D match to TRBD2 (5 bases). This TCR derives from a woman aged 18-29 years with Graves' hyperthyroidism. CDR3 protein: CASSLERTQTGELFF. DNA of the CDR3: TGTGCCAGCAGCTTAGAGCGGACGCAGACCGGGGAGCTGTTTTTT.